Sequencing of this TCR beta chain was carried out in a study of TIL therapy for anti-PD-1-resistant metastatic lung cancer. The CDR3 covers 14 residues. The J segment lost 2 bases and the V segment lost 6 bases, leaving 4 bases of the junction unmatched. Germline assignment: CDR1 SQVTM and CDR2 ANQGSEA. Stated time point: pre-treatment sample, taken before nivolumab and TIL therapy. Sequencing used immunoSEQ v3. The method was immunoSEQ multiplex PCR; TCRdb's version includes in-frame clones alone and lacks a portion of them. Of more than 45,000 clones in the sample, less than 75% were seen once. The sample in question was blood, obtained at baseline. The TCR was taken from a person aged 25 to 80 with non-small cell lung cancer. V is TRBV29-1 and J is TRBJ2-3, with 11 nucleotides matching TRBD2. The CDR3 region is CSVKTSGVTDTQYF. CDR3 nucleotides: TGCAGCGTAAAGACTAGCGGGGTCACAGATACGCAGTATTTT.